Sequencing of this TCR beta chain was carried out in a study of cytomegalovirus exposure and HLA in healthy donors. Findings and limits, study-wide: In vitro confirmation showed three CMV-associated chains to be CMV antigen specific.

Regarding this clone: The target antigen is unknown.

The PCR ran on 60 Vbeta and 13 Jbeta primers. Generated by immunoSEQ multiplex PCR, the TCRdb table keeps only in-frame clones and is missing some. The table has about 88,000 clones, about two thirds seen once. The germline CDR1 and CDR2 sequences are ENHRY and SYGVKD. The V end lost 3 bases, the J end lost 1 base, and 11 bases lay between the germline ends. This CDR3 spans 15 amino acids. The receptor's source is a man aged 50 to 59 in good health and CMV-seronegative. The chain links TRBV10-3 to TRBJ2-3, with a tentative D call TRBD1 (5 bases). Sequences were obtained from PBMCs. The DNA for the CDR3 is TGTGCCATCAGTGAAAAGCAGGGCGGCACAGATACGCAGTATTTT. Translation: CAISEKQGGTDTQYF.